This passage covers 19 T cell receptor beta chains from one sample sequenced in a study of T cell responses to AZD1222 COVID-19 vaccine. Profiling relied on immunoSEQ multiplex PCR, and the TCRdb table lists in-frame clones only, not all of them. The table shows 110,000 or so clones, with just over 85% occurring only once. This material consisted of peripheral blood, taken on day 0 of AZD1222 vaccination. All receptors come from an adult in good health.

This rearrangement joins TRBV7-9 to TRBJ1-2; D call uncertain. Germline V gene data show CDR1 as SEHNR and CDR2 as FQNEAQ (reference sequence). CDR3 length: 16 residues. Trimming took 7 bases from V and 5 from J, leaving 23 bases between them. CDR3 nucleotides: TGTGCCAGCAACCTAGCGGCGACGGGAGAGGAGTATGGCTACACCTTC. It is translated as CASNLAATGEEYGYTF.

The chain recombines TRBV5-1 with TRBJ2-3; 11 bases agree with TRBD2. J gave up 0 bases and V 2 bases, and 2 bases lay outside the gene matches. The CDR3 has 16 amino acids. Germline V gene lookup returns CDR1 SGHRS and CDR2 YFSETQ. The CDR3 here is CASSLIAGGSTDTQYF. The CDR3 nucleotides are TGCGCCAGCAGCTTAATAGCGGGGGGGAGCACAGATACGCAGTATTTT.

The chain employs TRBV12-3 or TRBV12-4 and TRBJ2-7; no firm D call. Between the trimmed V and J ends, which lost 1 base and 3 bases, there was a span of 7 bases. This CDR3 contains 13 residues. The chain's CDR3 is CASSLDTGYEQYF. CDR3 nucleotide sequence: TGTGCCAGCAGTTTAGATACGGGCTACGAGCAGTACTTC.

The chain employs TRBV2 and TRBJ1-5, with D perhaps matching TRBD1 (5 bases). V dropped 6 bases and J dropped 0 bases, with 9 bases sitting between them. Germline V gene lookup returns CDR1 SNHLY and CDR2 FYNNEI. The length of the CDR3 is 14 residues. CDR3 amino acids: CASSPGISNQPQHF. The CDR3 coding sequence is TGTGCCAGCAGCCCAGGGATTAGCAATCAGCCCCAGCATTTT.

The chain is built from TRBV28 and TRBJ2-7; 8 bases are shared with TRBD1. The germline V gene has CDR1 MDHEN and CDR2 SYDVKM. The CDR3 has 14 amino acids. Losses at the gene ends were 3 bases for V and 6 bases for J; bases not matched to a gene: 7. CDR3 loop: CASSLSRGLSEQYF. The CDR3 DNA follows: TGTGCCAGCAGTTTGAGCAGGGGGCTGTCCGAGCAGTACTTC.

This chain connects TRBV7-8 to TRBJ1-6; TRBD1 is a possible D gene (6 bases). V was trimmed by 1 base and J by 9 bases, leaving 10 bases between them. The CDR3 runs to 14 residues. Germline V gives CDR1 SGHVS, CDR2 FQNEAQ. CDR3 DNA sequence: TGTGCCAGCAGCTTAGGGACAGAGGTTTCACCCCTCCACTTT. It specifies CASSLGTEVSPLHF.

The CDR3 nucleotides are TGTGCCAGCAGCAGGAGCAAGGGCGATGGCTACACCTTC. The encoded protein is CASSRSKGDGYTF. The gene calls are TRBV6-5 and TRBJ1-2; D is ambiguous. Per the germline V gene, CDR1 is MNHEY and CDR2 is SVGAGI. Trimming pared 6 bases from V and 6 bases from J, leaving 14 bases between. This CDR3 region has 13 residues.

This clone was seen only a few times. This sequence joins TRBV6-1 and TRBJ2-1; D remains ambiguous. The CDR3 has 14 amino acids. V was clipped by 2 bases and J by 6 bases, with 11 bases between them. Germline V lookup: CDR1 MNHNS, CDR2 SASEGT. The DNA of the CDR3 is TGTGCCAGCAGTGAATTTGGGCCTTCCAATGAGCAGTTCTTC. As protein: CASSEFGPSNEQFF.

The rearrangement links TRBV5-1 to TRBJ1-5; D gene uncertain. With 3 bases removed from V and 3 bases from J, the gap between germline ends came to 13 bases. The CDR3 is made up of 15 amino acids. Germline CDR1 SGHRS, CDR2 YFSETQ. CDR3 region: CASSYLGQPNQPQHF. The CDR3 DNA is TGCGCCAGCAGCTACCTCGGCCAGCCCAATCAGCCCCAGCATTTT.

This chain joins TRBV10-1 and TRBJ2-3; 8 bases agree with TRBD1. J was trimmed by 1 base and V by 6 bases; bases with no gene match: 3. Germline V gene lookup returns CDR1 WNHNN and CDR2 SYGVQD (reference sequence). This CDR3 has 14 amino acids. This chain's CDR3 is CASSGGQGTDTQYF. CDR3 nucleotide sequence: TGCGCCAGCAGCGGGGGACAGGGCACAGATACGCAGTATTTT.

This rearrangement joins TRBV12-3 or TRBV12-4 to TRBJ1-5; D gene ambiguous. The CDR3 sequence is 13 residues long. V was trimmed by 3 bases and J by 1 base, leaving 4 bases between them. The CDR3 region is CASSFGSNQPQHF. The CDR3, as DNA: TGTGCCAGCAGTTTTGGGAGCAATCAGCCCCAGCATTTT.

As concerns this clone: Other DNA sequences in the same sample also yield this CDR3. This sequence joins TRBV5-1 and TRBJ2-5; 8 positions agree with TRBD1. The CDR3 runs to 14 residues. V dropped 0 bases and J dropped 4; count of bases not matched to a gene: 2. The germline CDR1 and CDR2 sequences are SGHRS and YFSETQ. CDR3 amino acids: CASSLVQGGETQYF. Written as DNA, the CDR3 is TGCGCCAGCAGCTTGGTACAGGGGGGAGAGACCCAGTACTTC.

DNA of the CDR3: TGTGCCAGCTCACTGGATGGGGGGCAGCCCCAGCATTTT. Translating gives CASSLDGGQPQHF. The V and J genes are TRBV18 and TRBJ1-5, with a tentative D call TRBD1 (5 bases). The CDR3 totals 13 residues. Trimming took off 4 bases at V and 7 bases at J, with 11 bases between the two ends. From germline, CDR1 is KGHSH and CDR2 LQKENI.

The chain has TRBV19 and TRBJ1-1, with 8 bases matching TRBD1. Germline V CDR1 and CDR2: LNHDA, SQIVND (reference sequence). The CDR3 spans 14 residues. V trimming: 6 bases; J trimming: 5 bases; junction bases outside the gene matches: 8. CDR3 sequence reads: CASSPPDRATEAFF. CDR3 coding DNA: TGTGCCAGTAGCCCACCGGACAGGGCGACTGAAGCTTTCTTT.

J is TRBJ1-4 and V is TRBV7-6, with a weak D call TRBD1 (6 bases). The CDR3 loop spans 15 amino acids. The germline CDR1 and CDR2 sequences are SGHVS and FNYEAQ. The V gene lost 1 base and the J gene lost 8 bases, with 14 bases spanning the gap. In DNA, the CDR3 is TGTGCCAGCAGCTTAGGACAGGTGGGATTCGAAAAACTGTTTTTT. Translation gives CASSLGQVGFEKLFF.

The rearrangement uses TRBV5-5 and TRBJ1-6; tentatively, D is TRBD1 (5 bases). V dropped 3 bases and J dropped 5 bases, with 9 bases sitting between them. The V gene's germline CDR1 is SGHKS and CDR2 YYEKEE (reference sequence). The CDR3 is made up of 14 amino acids. CDR3 bases: TGTGCCAGCAGCTGGGACGGGAATAATTCACCCCTCCACTTT. Its protein product is CASSWDGNNSPLHF.

The gene calls are TRBV19 and TRBJ1-5, with TRBD1 matching 7 bases. V lost 7 bases and J lost 6; bases outside the gene matches: 6. This CDR3 has 13 amino acids. The germline V gene encodes CDR1 LNHDA and CDR2 SQIVND (reference sequence). CDR3 loop: CASNQYRGQPQHF. The CDR3 nucleotides read TGTGCCAGTAACCAATACAGGGGTCAGCCCCAGCATTTT.

This clone was observed a few times. The rearrangement joins TRBV5-8 to TRBJ1-4, with D tentatively TRBD1 (5 bases). Germline V gives CDR1 SGHTS, CDR2 YDEGEE. The V gene lost 4 bases and the J gene lost 11 bases, with 18 bases spanning the gap. The CDR3 spans 14 residues. This chain's CDR3 is CASSQRGGSRKLFF. The CDR3 DNA reads as TGTGCCAGCAGCCAGAGGGGAGGGAGTCGGAAACTGTTTTTT.

V and J are TRBV19 and TRBJ1-2, with D perhaps TRBD1 (5 bases). This CDR3 is 14 amino acids long. Germline V gene sequence: CDR1 LNHDA, CDR2 SQIVND (reference sequence). Trimming took off 7 bases at V and 5 bases at J, with 17 bases between the two ends. The CDR3 loop is CASTQSSQGYGYTF. The CDR3 bases are TGTGCCAGTACCCAAAGTTCGCAGGGATATGGCTACACCTTC.